The TCR beta chain described here comes from a study of shared clonotypes between healthy human individuals. CDR1 is LGHNA, CDR2 YNFKEQ, per germline. Trimming removed 0 bases from V and 2 bases from J, with 9 bases in between. The CDR3 spans 15 residues. Each PCR replicate run on unsorted PBMC took in around 290 ng DNA, about 30,000 T cell genomes. This table comes from immunoSEQ multiplex PCR, and its TCRdb copy is limited to in-frame clones, with some not included. The data show a few hundred thousand clones, 75% to 80% seen once. Study results and limitations: Sequencing depth was a factor that was expected to affect clonotype sharing among donors.

This clone was seen at least ten times. The antigen is unknown. This sample also contains other DNA sequences that code for the same CDR3. The sample comprised PBMCs. The TCR sequence derives from a woman between 40 and 55 years old in good health. Some clones in this sample may be carry-over from other donors' samples. The chain recombines TRBV4-2 with TRBJ2-3; D unresolved. The CDR3 sequence: CASSQDKRITDTQYF. CDR3 DNA: TGTGCCAGCAGCCAAGATAAGCGAATCACAGATACGCAGTATTTT.